The 9 T cell receptor beta chains listed next were all sequenced from one sample in a study of cytomegalovirus exposure and HLA in healthy donors. Both 60 Vbeta primers and 13 Jbeta primers went into the PCR. Sequenced by immunoSEQ multiplex PCR; TCRdb stores in-frame clones only, minus some. This repertoire shows 150,000 to 200,000 clones, about three quarters found once; its top ten account for around 2.8%. Sequencing used PBMCs. These receptors were collected from a woman between 40 and 50 years old in good health and CMV-seropositive.

The rearrangement joins TRBV25-1 to TRBJ1-5; 10 bases match TRBD1. The length of the CDR3 is 18 residues. Germline loops: CDR1 MGHDK, CDR2 SYGVNS. V shed 7 bases and J 0 bases; nucleotides not matched to a gene: 12. The CDR3 sequence: CASTPGQGHLNSNQPQHF. The CDR3 nucleotides are TGTGCCAGCACTCCGGGACAGGGGCACCTTAATAGCAATCAGCCCCAGCATTTT.

The rearrangement joins TRBV28 to TRBJ2-3; D gene ambiguous. The CDR3 is 11 residues long. Germline V gene lookup returns CDR1 MDHEN and CDR2 SYDVKM. V gave up 8 bases and J gave up 2 bases, with 5 bases separating them. CDR3 sequence (DNA): TGTGCCAGCTCTATCACAGATACGCAGTATTTT. This encodes CASSITDTQYF.

The chain has TRBV6-5 and TRBJ1-6, with 8 positions matching TRBD1. V gave up 0 bases and J gave up 7 bases; unmatched junction bases: 2. The length of the CDR3 is 15 residues. Germline V lookup: CDR1 MNHEY, CDR2 SVGAGI. The DNA for the CDR3 is TGTGCCAGCAGTTACTCGAACAGGGGGAATTCACCCCTCCACTTT. This encodes CASSYSNRGNSPLHF.

The chain recombines TRBV5-6 with TRBJ1-2, with 9 positions matching TRBD1. Germline V gene data show CDR1 as SGHDT and CDR2 as YYEEEE. The V and J ends lost 1 base and 5 bases, in that order; junction bases with no gene match: 6. The CDR3 extends over 15 amino acids. CDR3 residues: CASSLLGQGSYGYTF. In DNA, the CDR3 is TGTGCCAGCAGCTTGCTGGGACAGGGTAGTTATGGCTACACCTTC.

This chain links TRBV6-5 with TRBJ2-7, with D tentatively TRBD1 (6 bases). Germline V gives CDR1 MNHEY, CDR2 SVGAGI. The V end lost 0 bases, the J end lost 12 bases, and 15 bases lay between the germline ends. The CDR3 extends over 13 amino acids. The CDR3 DNA reads TGTGCCAGCAGTTACTCGGGACACCCCAGGTTGTACTTC. Translating it yields CASSYSGHPRLYF.

This sequence joins TRBV10-3 and TRBJ1-4, with D uncertain. CDR1 is ENHRY, CDR2 SYGVKD, per germline. Trimming took off 7 bases at V and 5 bases at J, with 11 bases between the two ends. The CDR3 is made up of 13 amino acids. The CDR3 DNA is TGTGCCATCATGAGGGCGTTAAATGAAAAACTGTTTTTT. Its protein product is CAIMRALNEKLFF.

This rearrangement joins TRBV19 to TRBJ2-3; the match to TRBD1 covers 9 bases. V trimming: 4 bases; J trimming: 3 bases; junction bases outside the gene matches: 11. The CDR3 is 17 amino acids. CDR1 is LNHDA, CDR2 SQIVND, per germline (reference sequence). The CDR3 spells CASSKGEGTGKTDTQYF. The CDR3 DNA reads as TGTGCCAGTAGTAAGGGTGAGGGGACAGGGAAAACAGATACGCAGTATTTT.

This clone is a singleton in its sample. The chain employs TRBV30 and TRBJ1-5, with D maybe TRBD1 (5 bases). V was trimmed by 3 bases and J by 4 bases, leaving 10 bases between them. The CDR3 has 13 residues. Germline CDR1 and CDR2: GTSNPN and SVGIG (reference sequence). This chain's CDR3 is CAWSVGVNQPQHF. The CDR3 nucleotides read TGTGCCTGGAGCGTAGGGGTGAATCAGCCCCAGCATTTT.

This chain links TRBV5-1 with TRBJ2-5; the match to TRBD2 covers 8 bases. CDR3 length equals 15 residues. V was pared by 4 bases and J by 2 bases, with 7 bases of the junction left unmatched. Germline CDR1 is SGHRS and CDR2 is YFSETQ. CDR3 coding DNA: TGCGCCAGCAGCGAGCGCGGGGGGACACAAGAGACCCAGTACTTC. It is translated as CASSERGGTQETQYF.